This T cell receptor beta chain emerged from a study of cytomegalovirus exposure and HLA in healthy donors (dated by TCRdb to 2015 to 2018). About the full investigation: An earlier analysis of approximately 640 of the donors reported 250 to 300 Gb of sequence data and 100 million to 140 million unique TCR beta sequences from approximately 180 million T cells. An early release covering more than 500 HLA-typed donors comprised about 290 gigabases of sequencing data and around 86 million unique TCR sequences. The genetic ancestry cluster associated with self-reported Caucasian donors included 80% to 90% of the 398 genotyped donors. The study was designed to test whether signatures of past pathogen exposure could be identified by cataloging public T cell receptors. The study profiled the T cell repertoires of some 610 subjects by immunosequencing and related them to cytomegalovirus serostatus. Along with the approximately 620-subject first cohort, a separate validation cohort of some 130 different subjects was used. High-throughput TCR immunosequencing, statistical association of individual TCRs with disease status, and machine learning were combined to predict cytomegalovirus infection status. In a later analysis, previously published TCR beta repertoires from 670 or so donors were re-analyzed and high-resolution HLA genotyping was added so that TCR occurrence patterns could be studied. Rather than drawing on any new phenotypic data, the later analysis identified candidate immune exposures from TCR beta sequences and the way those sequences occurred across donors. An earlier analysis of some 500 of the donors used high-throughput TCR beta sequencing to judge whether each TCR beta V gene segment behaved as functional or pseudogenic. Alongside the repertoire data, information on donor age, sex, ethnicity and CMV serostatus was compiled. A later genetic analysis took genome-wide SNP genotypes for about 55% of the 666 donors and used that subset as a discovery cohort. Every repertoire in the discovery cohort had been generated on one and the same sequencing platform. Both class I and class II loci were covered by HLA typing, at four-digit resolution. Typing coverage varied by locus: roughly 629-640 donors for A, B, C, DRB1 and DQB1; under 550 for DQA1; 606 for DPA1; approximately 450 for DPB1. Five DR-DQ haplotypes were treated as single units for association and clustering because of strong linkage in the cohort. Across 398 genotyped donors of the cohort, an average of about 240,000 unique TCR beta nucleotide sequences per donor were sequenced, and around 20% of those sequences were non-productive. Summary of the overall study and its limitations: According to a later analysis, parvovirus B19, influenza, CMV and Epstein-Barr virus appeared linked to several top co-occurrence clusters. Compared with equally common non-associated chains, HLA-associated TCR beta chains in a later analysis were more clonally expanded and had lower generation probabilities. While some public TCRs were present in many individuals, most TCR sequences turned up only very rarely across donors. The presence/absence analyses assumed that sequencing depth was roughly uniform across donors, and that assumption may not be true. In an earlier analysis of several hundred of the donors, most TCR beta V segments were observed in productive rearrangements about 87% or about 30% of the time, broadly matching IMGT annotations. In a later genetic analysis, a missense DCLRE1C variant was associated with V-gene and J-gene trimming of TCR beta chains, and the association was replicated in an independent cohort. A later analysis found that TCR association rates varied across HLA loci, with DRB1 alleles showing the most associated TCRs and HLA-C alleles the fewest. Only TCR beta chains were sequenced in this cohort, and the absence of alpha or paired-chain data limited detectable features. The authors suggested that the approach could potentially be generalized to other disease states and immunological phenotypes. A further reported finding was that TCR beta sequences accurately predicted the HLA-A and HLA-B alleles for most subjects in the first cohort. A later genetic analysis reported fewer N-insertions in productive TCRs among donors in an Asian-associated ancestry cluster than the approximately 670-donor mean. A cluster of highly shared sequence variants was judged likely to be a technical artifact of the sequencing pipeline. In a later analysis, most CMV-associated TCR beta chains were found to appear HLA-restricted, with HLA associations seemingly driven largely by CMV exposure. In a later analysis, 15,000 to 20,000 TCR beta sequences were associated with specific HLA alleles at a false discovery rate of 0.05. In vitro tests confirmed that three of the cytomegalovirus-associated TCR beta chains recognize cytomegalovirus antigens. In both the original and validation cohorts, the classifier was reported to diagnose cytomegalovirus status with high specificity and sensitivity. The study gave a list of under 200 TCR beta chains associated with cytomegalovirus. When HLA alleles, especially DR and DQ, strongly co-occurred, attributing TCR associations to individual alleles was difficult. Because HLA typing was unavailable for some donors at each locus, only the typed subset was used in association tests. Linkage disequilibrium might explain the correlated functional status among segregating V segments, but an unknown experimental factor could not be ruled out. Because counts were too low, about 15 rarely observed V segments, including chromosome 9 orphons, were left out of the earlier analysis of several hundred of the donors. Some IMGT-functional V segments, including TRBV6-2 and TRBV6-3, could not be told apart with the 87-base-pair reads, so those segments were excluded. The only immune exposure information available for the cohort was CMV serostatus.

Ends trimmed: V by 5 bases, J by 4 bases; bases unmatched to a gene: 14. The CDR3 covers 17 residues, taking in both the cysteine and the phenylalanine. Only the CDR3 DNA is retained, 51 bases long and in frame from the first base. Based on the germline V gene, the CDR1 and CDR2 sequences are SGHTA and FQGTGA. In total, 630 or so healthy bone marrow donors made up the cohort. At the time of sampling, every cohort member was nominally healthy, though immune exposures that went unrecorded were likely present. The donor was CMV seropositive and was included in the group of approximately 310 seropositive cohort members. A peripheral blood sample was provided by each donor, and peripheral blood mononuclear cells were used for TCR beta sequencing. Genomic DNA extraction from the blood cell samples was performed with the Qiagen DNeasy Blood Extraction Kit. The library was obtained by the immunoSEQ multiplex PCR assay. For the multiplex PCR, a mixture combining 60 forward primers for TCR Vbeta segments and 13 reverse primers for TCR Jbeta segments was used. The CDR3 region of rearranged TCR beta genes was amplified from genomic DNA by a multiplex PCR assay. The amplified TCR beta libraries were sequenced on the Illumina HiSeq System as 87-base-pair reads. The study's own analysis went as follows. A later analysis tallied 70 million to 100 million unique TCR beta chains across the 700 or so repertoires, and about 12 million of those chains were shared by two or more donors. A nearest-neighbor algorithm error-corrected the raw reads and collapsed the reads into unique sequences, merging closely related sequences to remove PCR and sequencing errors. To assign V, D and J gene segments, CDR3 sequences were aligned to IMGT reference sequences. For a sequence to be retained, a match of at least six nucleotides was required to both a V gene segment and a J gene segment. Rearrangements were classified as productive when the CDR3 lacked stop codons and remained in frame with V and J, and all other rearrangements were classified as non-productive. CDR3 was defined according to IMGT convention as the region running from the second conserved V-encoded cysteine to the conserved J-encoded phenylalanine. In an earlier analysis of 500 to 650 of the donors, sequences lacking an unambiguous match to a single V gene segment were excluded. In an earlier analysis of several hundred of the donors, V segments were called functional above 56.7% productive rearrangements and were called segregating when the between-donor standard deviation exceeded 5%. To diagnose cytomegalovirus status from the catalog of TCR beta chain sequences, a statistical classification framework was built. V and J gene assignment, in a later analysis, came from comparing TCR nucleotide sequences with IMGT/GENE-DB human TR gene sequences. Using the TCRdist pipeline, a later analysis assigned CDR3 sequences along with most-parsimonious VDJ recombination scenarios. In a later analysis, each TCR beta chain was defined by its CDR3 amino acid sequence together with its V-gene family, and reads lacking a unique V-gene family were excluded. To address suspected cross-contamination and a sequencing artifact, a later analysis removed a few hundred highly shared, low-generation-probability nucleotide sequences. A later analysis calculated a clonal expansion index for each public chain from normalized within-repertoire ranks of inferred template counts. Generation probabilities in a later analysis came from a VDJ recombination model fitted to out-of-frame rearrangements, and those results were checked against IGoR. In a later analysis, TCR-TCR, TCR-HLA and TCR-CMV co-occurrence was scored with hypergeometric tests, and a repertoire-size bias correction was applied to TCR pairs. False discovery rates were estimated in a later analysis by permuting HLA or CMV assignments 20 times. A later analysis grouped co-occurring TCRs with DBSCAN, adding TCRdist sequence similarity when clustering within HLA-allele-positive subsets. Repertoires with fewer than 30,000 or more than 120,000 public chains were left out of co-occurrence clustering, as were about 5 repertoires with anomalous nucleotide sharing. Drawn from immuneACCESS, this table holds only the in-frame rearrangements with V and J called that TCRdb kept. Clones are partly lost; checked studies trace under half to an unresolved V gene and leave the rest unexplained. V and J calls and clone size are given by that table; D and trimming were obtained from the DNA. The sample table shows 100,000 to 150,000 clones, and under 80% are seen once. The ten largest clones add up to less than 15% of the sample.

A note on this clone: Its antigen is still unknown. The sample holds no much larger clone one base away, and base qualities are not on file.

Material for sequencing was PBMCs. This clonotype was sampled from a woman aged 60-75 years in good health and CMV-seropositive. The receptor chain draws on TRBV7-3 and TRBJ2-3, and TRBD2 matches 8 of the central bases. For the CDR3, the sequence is CASSPTGGVGVADTQYF. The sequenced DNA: TGTGCCAGCAGCCCCACGGGGGGGGTCGGGGTTGCAGATACGCAGTATTTT.